These 17 T cell receptor beta chains were sequenced from one sample in a study of T-cell memory formation after mild COVID-19. One entry per CDR3 protein, called by TCRdb with MiXCR from the 5' RACE reads. The sample has approximately 210,000 distinct CDR3 sequences; 8% to 11% are singletons. Sequences were obtained from PBMCs or a T cell subset sorted from them (not recorded which). Receptor source: a man between 18 and 35 years old who had mild COVID-19 (a few samples of this study predate the infection). Cell type and time point are not known.

The chain links TRBV7-6 to TRBJ1-1; 7 nucleotides line up with TRBD1. Looked up from germline, CDR1 is SGHVS and CDR2 is FNYEAQ. V lost 6 bases, J lost 3 bases, and 4 bases stayed unmatched. The CDR3 is made up of 13 amino acids. As DNA, the CDR3 is TGTGCCAGCAGAAAAACAGGGGACACTGAAGCTTTCTTT. It is translated as CASRKTGDTEAFF.

The chain uses TRBV10-3 and TRBJ2-5; unclear D gene. This CDR3 has 13 residues. V lost 5 bases and J 5 bases, leaving 12 bases between the germline ends. CDR1 is ENHRY, CDR2 SYGVKD, per germline. In DNA, the CDR3 is TGTGCCATCAGTCCAGCGTCGAAGGAGACCCAGTACTTC. Encoded protein: CAISPASKETQYF.

The chain is built from TRBV5-5 and TRBJ2-1; the D call may be TRBD1 or TRBD2 (6 bases each). The CDR3 extends over 16 amino acids. With 4 bases removed from V and 3 bases from J, the gap between germline ends came to 17 bases. CDR1 is SGHKS, CDR2 YYEKEE, per germline (reference sequence). The CDR3 DNA sequence: TGTGCCAGCAGCGCCCACGGGGGCCCTAACTACAATGAGCAGTTCTTC. Its protein is CASSAHGGPNYNEQFF.

This clonotype came up a few times. The chain employs TRBV7-6 and TRBJ1-1; unclear D gene. Germline V gives CDR1 SGHVS, CDR2 FNYEAQ. There are 13 residues in the CDR3. V was pared by 7 bases and J by 3 bases, with 12 bases between. As DNA, the CDR3 is TGTGCCAGCACGATGTGGGCCGACACTGAAGCTTTCTTT. Amino acids: CASTMWADTEAFF.

The chain has TRBV7-9 and TRBJ2-7; D possibly uses TRBD1 or TRBD2 (5 bases each). The V end was cut by 5 bases, the J end by 2 bases, with 10 bases between. The CDR3 loop spans 13 amino acids. From germline, CDR1 is SEHNR and CDR2 FQNEAQ (reference sequence). The CDR3, as DNA: TGTGCCAGCAGCCGCCGGGACGCCTACGAGCAGTACTTC. Translation: CASSRRDAYEQYF.

This clonotype has only a few counts. Here the CDR3 DNA reads TGTGCCAGCACCACATTCGGGGGGCGCGGATCTACTGAAGCTTTCTTT. Its protein product is CASTTFGGRGSTEAFF. The chain combines TRBV7-2 with TRBJ1-1; possible D gene TRBD1, 6 bases. V was pared by 7 bases and J by 5 bases, with 23 bases between. CDR1 is SGHTA, CDR2 FQGNSA, per germline. The CDR3 is made up of 16 amino acids. Combining the CDR3 with reference TRBV7-2 and TRBJ1-1 gives the whole variable domain GAGVSQSPSNKVTEKGKDVELRCDPISGHTALYWYRQSLGQGLEFLIYFQGNSAPDKSGLPSDRFSAERTGGSVSTLTIQRTQQEDSAVYLCASTTFGGRGSTEAFFGQGTRLTVV.

This clonotype was picked up many times. The V call is TRBV12-3 or TRBV12-4, the J call TRBJ2-7, with a tentative D call TRBD1 (6 bases). This CDR3 spans 15 amino acids. V shed 8 bases and J shed 4 bases, with 21 bases lying between them. CDR3 bases: TGTGCCAGCGGCCCCCGTGGTCAGGGGAGTTACGAGCAGTACTTC. Amino acids: CASGPRGQGSYEQYF.

The chain recombines TRBV7-6 with TRBJ2-1; no reliable D call. V lost 1 base and J lost 6, with 7 bases in between. Per the germline V gene, CDR1 is SGHVS and CDR2 is FNYEAQ. The CDR3 loop spans 13 amino acids. The DNA for the CDR3 is TGTGCCAGCAGCTTAGGGAATCGCAATGAGCAGTTCTTC. Residues: CASSLGNRNEQFF. Full variable domain (rest looked up from reference TRBV7-6 and TRBJ2-1): GAGVSQSPRYKVTKRGQDVALRCDPISGHVSLYWYRQALGQGPEFLTYFNYEAQQDKSGLPNDRFSAERPEGSISTLTIQRTEQRDSAMYRCASSLGNRNEQFFGPGTRLTVL.

CDR3 nucleotides: TGTGCCAGCAGCAAAGGGCCCCGGGAAAGCAATCAGCCCCAGCATTTT. It is translated as CASSKGPRESNQPQHF. The genes are TRBV6-2 or TRBV6-3 and TRBJ1-5; D is ambiguous. The CDR3 spans 16 residues. Between the trimmed V and J ends, which lost 6 bases and 1 base, there was a span of 16 bases. CDR1 MNHEY and CDR2 SVGEGT come from the germline V gene.

This clonotype has a handful of counts. The chain employs TRBV20-1 and TRBJ1-2, with 8 bases that match TRBD1. The CDR3 extends over 18 amino acids. Germline V gives CDR1 DFQATT, CDR2 SNEGSKA (reference sequence). V trimming: 3 bases; J trimming: 2 bases; junction bases outside the gene matches: 17. The CDR3 bases are TGCAGTGCTAGGTCAGGGGGCCGATCTCGACCTAAGAACTATGGCTACACCTTC. It codes for CSARSGGRSRPKNYGYTF.

This clonotype was found a few times. This chain joins TRBV5-1 and TRBJ1-2; D is ambiguous. Between the trimmed V and J ends, which lost 4 bases and 8 bases, there was a span of 12 bases. The CDR3 covers 12 residues. Germline values: CDR1 SGHRS, CDR2 YFSETQ. The CDR3 bases are TGCGCCAGCAGCCTGGACCTGCGGGGCTACACCTTC. Its protein product is CASSLDLRGYTF. Based on the CDR3 plus reference TRBV5-1 and TRBJ1-2, the full variable domain is KAGVTQTPRYLIKTRGQQVTLSCSPISGHRSVSWYQQTPGQGLQFLFEYFSETQRNKGNFPGRFSGRQFSNSRSEMNVSTLELGDSALYLCASSLDLRGYTFGSGTRLTVV.

In its sample, this clonotype was seen a few times. J is TRBJ2-5 and V is TRBV6-5; D is tentatively TRBD1 or TRBD2 (7 bases each). The germline gives CDR1 MNHEY, CDR2 SVGAGI. This CDR3 is 14 amino acids long. Trimming took 0 bases from V and 7 from J, leaving 12 bases between them. Written as DNA, the CDR3 is TGTGCCAGCAGTTACTCGGGAGGGGACAGGACCCAGTACTTC. Protein product: CASSYSGGDRTQYF.

The J gene is TRBJ2-3, the V gene TRBV6-2 or TRBV6-3; TRBD1 agrees at 7 bases. Germline lookup yields CDR1 MNHEY and CDR2 SVGEGT. The CDR3 is 15 amino acids. Trimming at V came to 2 bases and at J to 2 bases, leaving 4 bases not matched to a gene. This CDR3 reads CASSYPGQYTDTQYF. CDR3 nucleotide sequence: TGTGCCAGCAGTTACCCGGGACAGTACACAGATACGCAGTATTTT.

The sample holds a few counts of this clonotype. In DNA, the CDR3 is TGTGCCACCAGCAGAGATAATGCGGGACAGGAGTTCTTC. Translated: CATSRDNAGQEFF. The chain joins TRBV15 to TRBJ2-1; 8 nucleotides agree with TRBD1. Trimming at V came to 0 bases and at J to 14 bases, leaving 6 bases not matched to a gene. CDR1 and CDR2 (germline): LNHNV, YYDKDF (reference sequence). This CDR3 is built from 13 residues.

This chain uses TRBV6-2 or TRBV6-3 with TRBJ2-3; 7 positions agree with TRBD1. The V gene end was trimmed by 6 bases and the J gene end by 0 bases; junction bases not matched to a gene: 3. This CDR3 comprises 14 residues. Germline V gene data show CDR1 as MNHEY and CDR2 as SVGEGT. The CDR3 loop reads CASRKTGSTDTQYF. CDR3 bases: TGTGCCAGCAGAAAGACAGGGAGCACAGATACGCAGTATTTT.

This clonotype has a handful of counts. The J gene is TRBJ2-7, the V gene TRBV4-1, with D maybe TRBD2 (5 bases). CDR1 is MGHRA, CDR2 YSYEKL, per germline. The V and J ends lost 1 base and 4 bases respectively, with 20 bases between them. CDR3 length equals 17 residues. CDR3 DNA sequence: TGCGCCAGCAGCCAAGGGCCGAGGGTCGCCGCCCTTTACGAGCAGTACTTC. Protein product: CASSQGPRVAALYEQYF.

In its sample, this clonotype was seen many times. V and J are TRBV7-6 and TRBJ2-1, with TRBD2 matching over 10 bases. CDR1 and CDR2 (germline): SGHVS, FNYEAQ. CDR3 size: 16 residues. Trimming at V came to 1 base and at J to 7 bases, leaving 7 bases not matched to a gene. The CDR3 reads CASSLGASGGHNEQFF. As DNA, the CDR3 is TGTGCCAGCAGCTTAGGGGCTAGCGGGGGCCATAATGAGCAGTTCTTC.